This TCR beta chain was recorded in a study of T cell repertoires in cytomegalovirus infection. On this clonotype itself: What it binds is unknown.

The CDR3 contains 15 residues. Germline values: CDR1 SEHNR, CDR2 FQNEAQ (reference sequence). Trimming pared 6 bases from V and 4 bases from J, leaving 15 bases between. TCRdb passed the reads through MiXCR, listing each CDR3 protein once. Seen here are roughly 500,000 distinct CDR3 sequences, roughly 34% observed once, and the top ten hold about a sixth. The clonotype comes from a human donor in good health (CMV status not recorded). Some clones in this sample may be carry-over from other donors' samples. This sample comprised cultured PBMCs, obtained from culture after CMV antigen stimulation. V usage is TRBV7-9 and J usage is TRBJ2-2; a possible D gene is TRBD1 (6 bases). In DNA form, the CDR3 reads TGTGCCAGCAGACCGGACAGCGCCGGCACCGGGGAGCTGTTTTTT. Its protein product is CASRPDSAGTGELFF.